This T cell receptor (beta chain) was recorded in a study of cytomegalovirus exposure and HLA in healthy donors. Study-wide points: Some TCR beta chains (about 170 of them) were listed as cytomegalovirus-associated. Under in vitro conditions, three CMV-associated chains were confirmed as specific for CMV antigens. Reports described diagnosis of cytomegalovirus status by the classifier as highly specific and sensitive.

The data were produced by immunoSEQ multiplex PCR, yet TCRdb's version contains in-frame clones alone and is incomplete. This sample yields approximately 300,000 clones, of which about nine tenths are seen a single time; approximately 1.2% belongs to the top ten. For this clone: Its matching antigen is unknown.

V lost 6 bases, J lost 3 bases, and 7 bases stayed unmatched. The CDR3 runs 14 residues. The germline V gene encodes CDR1 MNHNY and CDR2 SVGAGI (reference sequence). The sample consisted of PBMCs. The rearrangement uses TRBV6-6 and TRBJ2-5; 7 bases are shared with TRBD1. The TCR comes from a woman aged 25 to 39 in good health and CMV-seropositive. The CDR3 coding sequence is TGTGCCAGCAGACTGGGACAGTCCAAAGAGACCCAGTACTTC. Its translation is CASRLGQSKETQYF.